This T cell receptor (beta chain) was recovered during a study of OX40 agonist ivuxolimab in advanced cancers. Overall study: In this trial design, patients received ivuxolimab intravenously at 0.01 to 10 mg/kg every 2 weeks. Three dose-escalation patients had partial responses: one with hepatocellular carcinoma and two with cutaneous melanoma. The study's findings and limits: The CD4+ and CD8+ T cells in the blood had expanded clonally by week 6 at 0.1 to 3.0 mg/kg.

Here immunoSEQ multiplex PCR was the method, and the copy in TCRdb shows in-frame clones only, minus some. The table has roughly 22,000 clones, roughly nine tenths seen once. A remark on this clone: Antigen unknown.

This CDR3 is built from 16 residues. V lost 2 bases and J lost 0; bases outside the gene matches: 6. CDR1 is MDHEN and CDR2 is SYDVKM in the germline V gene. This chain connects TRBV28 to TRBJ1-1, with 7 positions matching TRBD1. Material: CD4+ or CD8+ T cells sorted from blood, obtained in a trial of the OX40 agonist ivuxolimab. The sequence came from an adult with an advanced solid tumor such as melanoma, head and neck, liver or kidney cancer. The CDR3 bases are TGTGCCAGCAGTTTAAGTACAGGGGATATGAACACTGAAGCTTTCTTT. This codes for CASSLSTGDMNTEAFF. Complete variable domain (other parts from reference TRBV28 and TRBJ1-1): DVKVTQSSRYLVKRTGEKVFLECVQDMDHENMFWYRQDPGLGLRLIYFSYDVKMKEKGDIPEGYSVSREKKERFSLILESASTNQTSMYLCASSLSTGDMNTEAFFGQGTRLTVV.